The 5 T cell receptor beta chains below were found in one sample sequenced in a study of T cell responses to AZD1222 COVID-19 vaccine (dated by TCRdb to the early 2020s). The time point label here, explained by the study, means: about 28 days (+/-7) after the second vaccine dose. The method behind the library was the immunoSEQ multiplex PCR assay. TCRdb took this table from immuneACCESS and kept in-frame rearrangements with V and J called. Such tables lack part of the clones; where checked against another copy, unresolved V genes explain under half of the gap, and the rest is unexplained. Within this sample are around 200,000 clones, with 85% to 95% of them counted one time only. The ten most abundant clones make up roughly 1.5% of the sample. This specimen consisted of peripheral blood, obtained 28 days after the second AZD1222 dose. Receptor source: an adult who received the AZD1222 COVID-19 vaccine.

Written as DNA, the CDR3 is TGTGCCAGCAGATATACTAAGGATGAGCAGTTCTTC. Its translation is CASRYTKDEQFF. The chain carries TRBV7-9 and TRBJ2-1, with D unresolved. Trimming shortened V by 6 bases and J by 8 bases, and 11 bases separated the two germline ends. The CDR3 is made up of 12 amino acids. The V gene's germline CDR1 is SEHNR and CDR2 FQNEAQ (reference sequence).

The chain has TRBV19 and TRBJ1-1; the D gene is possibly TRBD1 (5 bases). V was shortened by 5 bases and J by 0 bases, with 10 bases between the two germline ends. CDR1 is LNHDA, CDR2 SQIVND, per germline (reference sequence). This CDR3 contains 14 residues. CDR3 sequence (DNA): TGTGCCAGTAGTCCCCGACAGATGAACACTGAAGCTTTCTTT. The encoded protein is CASSPRQMNTEAFF.

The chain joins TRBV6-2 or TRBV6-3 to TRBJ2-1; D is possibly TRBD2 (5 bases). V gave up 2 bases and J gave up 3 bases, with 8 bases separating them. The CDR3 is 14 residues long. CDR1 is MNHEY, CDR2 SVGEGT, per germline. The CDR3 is CASSYEEDYNEQFF. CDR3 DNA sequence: TGTGCCAGCAGTTACGAGGAGGACTACAATGAGCAGTTCTTC.

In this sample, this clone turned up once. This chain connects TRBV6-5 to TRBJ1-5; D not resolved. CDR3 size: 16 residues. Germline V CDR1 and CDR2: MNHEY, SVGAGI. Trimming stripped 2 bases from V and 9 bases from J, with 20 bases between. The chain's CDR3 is CASSYGPPTARGPQHF. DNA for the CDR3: TGTGCCAGCAGTTACGGCCCCCCGACGGCCCGTGGGCCCCAGCATTTT.

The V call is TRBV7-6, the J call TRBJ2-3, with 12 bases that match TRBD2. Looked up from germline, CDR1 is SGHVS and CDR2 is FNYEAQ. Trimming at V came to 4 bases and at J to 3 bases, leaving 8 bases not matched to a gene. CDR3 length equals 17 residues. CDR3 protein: CASSSGLAGLITDTQYF. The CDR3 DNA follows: TGTGCCAGCAGCTCAGGACTAGCGGGATTAATTACAGATACGCAGTATTTT.